This T cell receptor (beta chain) was captured by sequencing in a study of cytomegalovirus exposure and HLA in healthy donors. Comment on this clone: What it binds is not known.

Everyone who donated was a healthy bone marrow donor. Donors were ostensibly healthy at sampling, although undocumented immune exposures were probable. The V and J ends lost 1 base and 0 bases respectively, with 10 bases between them. The CDR3 consists of 15 residues. Germline CDR1 is SGHDT and CDR2 is YYEEEE. Primers for the PCR totalled 60 Vbeta and 13 Jbeta. Produced via immunoSEQ multiplex PCR; TCRdb's table is partial and in-frame only. Its table lists around 70,000 clones. Study observations and caveats: The study recorded 160 or so TCR beta chains that were cytomegalovirus-associated. The likely explanation for a cluster of highly shared sequence variants was sequencing artifact.

This clonotype originated in a female donor in good health and CMV-seropositive. The chain employs TRBV5-6 and TRBJ1-1; D may be TRBD1 (6 bases). Sequenced material: PBMCs. The CDR3 bases are TGTGCCAGCAGCTTGCCCAGGGGAATGAACACTGAAGCTTTCTTT. As protein: CASSLPRGMNTEAFF.